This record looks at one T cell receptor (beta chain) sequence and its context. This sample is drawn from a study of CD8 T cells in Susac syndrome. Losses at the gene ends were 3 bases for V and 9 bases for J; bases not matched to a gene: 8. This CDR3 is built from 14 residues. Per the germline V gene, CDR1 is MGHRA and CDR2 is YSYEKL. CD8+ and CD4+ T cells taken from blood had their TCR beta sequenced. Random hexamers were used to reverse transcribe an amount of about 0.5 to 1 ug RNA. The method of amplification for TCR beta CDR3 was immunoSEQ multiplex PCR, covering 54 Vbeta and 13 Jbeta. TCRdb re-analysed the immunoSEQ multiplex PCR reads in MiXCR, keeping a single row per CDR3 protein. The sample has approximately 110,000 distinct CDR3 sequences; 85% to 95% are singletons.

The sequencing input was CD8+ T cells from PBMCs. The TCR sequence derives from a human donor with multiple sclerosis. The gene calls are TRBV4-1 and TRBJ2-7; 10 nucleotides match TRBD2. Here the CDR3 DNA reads TGCGCCAGCAGCCAGGACCTAGCGGGAGCCGCGCAGTACGTC. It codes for CASSQDLAGAAQYV.